A selection of T cell receptor beta chains follows, all from one sample in a study of OX40 agonist ivuxolimab in advanced cancers. Assay: immunoSEQ multiplex PCR; the TCRdb copy retains only in-frame clones and omits some. The sample includes tens of thousands of clones, approximately 91% of them seen just once. The source was CD4+ or CD8+ T cells sorted from blood, collected in a trial of the OX40 agonist ivuxolimab. These receptors were obtained from an adult with an advanced solid tumor such as melanoma, head and neck, liver or kidney cancer. The CDR3 runs from the conserved cysteine through the conserved F or W. The D gene is left open where the match is weak.

TRBV30	TRBD1	TRBJ1-4	TGTGCCTGGCTGGGGACAGGCCATGAAAAACTGTTTTTT	CAWLGTGHEKLFF
TRBV9	NA	TRBJ1-2	TGTGCCAGCAGCGTAGGGCAGGGTGGAAACTATGGCTACACCTTC	CASSVGQGGNYGYTF
TRBV6-1	NA	TRBJ1-5	TGTGCCAGCAGTGAGTACAGAGAGGTGCCCCAGCATTTT	CASSEYREVPQHF
TRBV28	NA	TRBJ2-5	TGTGCCAGCAGTTCTGGGGGCAAAGAGACCCAGTACTTC	CASSSGGKETQYF
TRBV29-1	TRBD1	TRBJ2-3	TGCAGCCTAATAGGGGGCAGCCAAACAGATACGCAGTATTTT	CSLIGGSQTDTQYF
TRBV5-8	TRBD1	TRBJ1-1	TGTGCCAGCAGCTTGCACTTTTTGTTGCGGGACAGGGGGCTGTTGGCTTTCTTT	CASSLHFLLRDRGLLAFF
TRBV5-4	NA	TRBJ2-1	TGTGCCAGCAGCCCCGGGCGCGTCCAAATGAGCAATGAGCAGTTCTTC	CASSPGRVQMSNEQFF
TRBV27	NA	TRBJ2-7	TGTGCCTCCTCGGGCCTCCGGCGGCACGAGCAGTACTTC	CASSGLRRHEQYF
TRBV6-5	NA	TRBJ1-3	TGTGCCAGCAGCCGATCGGGGGTGGGCGGAAACACCATATATTTT	CASSRSGVGGNTIYF
TRBV11-2	TRBD1	TRBJ2-6	TGTGCCAGCAGCTTTCGGTTGACAGGGGGTGGCTCTGGGGCCAACGTCCTGACTTTC	CASSFRLTGGGSGANVLTF
TRBV5-1	TRBD1	TRBJ1-1	TGCGCCAGCAGCTTGGAAAAGACAGGGCCTGAAGCTTTCTTT	CASSLEKTGPEAFF
TRBV7-9	TRBD1	TRBJ1-6	TGTGCCAGCAGCCCCCGGACAGGGTTCGATTCACCCCTCCACTTT	CASSPRTGFDSPLHF